This TCR beta chain was found in a study of CD8 T cell repertoires and HIV-1 epitope variants. Overall study: Controls were a CMV, EBV and flu peptide pool, Ebola AY9 negative control, and no-peptide well.

Some clones are missing from TCRdb's copy, which holds only in-frame ones; the method was immunoSEQ multiplex PCR. The sample includes fewer than 6,000 clones, about 70% of them seen just once. Turning to this clone: Its antigen is as yet unknown.

The CDR3 has 16 residues. The V gene end was trimmed by 5 bases and the J gene end by 0 bases; junction bases not matched to a gene: 5. The V gene's germline CDR1 is MNHEY and CDR2 SMNVEV (reference sequence). The chain has TRBV27 and TRBJ2-7; 12 nucleotides align to TRBD2. Sequencing used cultured CD8+ T cells derived from PBMCs. This clonotype was sampled from a male donor with HIV. This CDR3 reads CASSPSGLAGSYEQYF. DNA of the CDR3: TGTGCCAGCAGTCCGTCGGGACTAGCGGGCTCCTACGAGCAGTACTTC.